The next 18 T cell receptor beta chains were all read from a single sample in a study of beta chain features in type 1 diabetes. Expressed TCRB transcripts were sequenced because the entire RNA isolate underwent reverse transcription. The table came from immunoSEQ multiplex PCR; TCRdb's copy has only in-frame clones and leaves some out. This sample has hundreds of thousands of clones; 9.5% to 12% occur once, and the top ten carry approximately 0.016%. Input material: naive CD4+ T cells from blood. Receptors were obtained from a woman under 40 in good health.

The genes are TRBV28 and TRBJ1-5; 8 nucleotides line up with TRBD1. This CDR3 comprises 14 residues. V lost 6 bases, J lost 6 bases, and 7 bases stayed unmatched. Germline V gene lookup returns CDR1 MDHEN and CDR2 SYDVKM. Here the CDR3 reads CASRPTGGGQPQHF. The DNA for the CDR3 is TGTGCCAGCAGGCCAACAGGGGGGGGTCAGCCCCAGCATTTT.

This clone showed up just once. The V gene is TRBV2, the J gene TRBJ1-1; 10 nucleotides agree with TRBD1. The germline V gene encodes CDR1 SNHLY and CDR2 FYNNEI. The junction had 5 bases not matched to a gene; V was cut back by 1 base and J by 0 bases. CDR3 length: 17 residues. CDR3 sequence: CASSEGTGGNMNTEAFF. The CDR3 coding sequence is TGTGCCAGCAGTGAAGGGACAGGGGGAAACATGAACACTGAAGCTTTCTTT.

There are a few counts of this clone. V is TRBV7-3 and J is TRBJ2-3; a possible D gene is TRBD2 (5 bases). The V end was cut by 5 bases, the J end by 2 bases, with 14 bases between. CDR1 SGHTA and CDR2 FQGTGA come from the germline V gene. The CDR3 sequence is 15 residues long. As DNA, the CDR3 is TGTGCCAGCAGCCTGTTAAGGAGGATCACAGATACGCAGTATTTT. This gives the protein CASSLLRRITDTQYF.

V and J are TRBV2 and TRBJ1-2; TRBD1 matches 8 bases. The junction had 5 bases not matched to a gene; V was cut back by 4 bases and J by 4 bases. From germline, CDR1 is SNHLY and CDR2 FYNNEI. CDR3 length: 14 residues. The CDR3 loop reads CASSGTGQIYGYTF. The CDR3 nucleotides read TGTGCCAGCAGTGGGACAGGGCAAATCTATGGCTACACCTTC.

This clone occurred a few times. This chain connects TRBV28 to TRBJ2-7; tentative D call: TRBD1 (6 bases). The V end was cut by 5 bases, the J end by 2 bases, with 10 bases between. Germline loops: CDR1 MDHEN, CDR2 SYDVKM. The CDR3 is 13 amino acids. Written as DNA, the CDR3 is TGTGCCAGCAGTGAGACAGGCCCCTACGAGCAGTACTTC. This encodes CASSETGPYEQYF.

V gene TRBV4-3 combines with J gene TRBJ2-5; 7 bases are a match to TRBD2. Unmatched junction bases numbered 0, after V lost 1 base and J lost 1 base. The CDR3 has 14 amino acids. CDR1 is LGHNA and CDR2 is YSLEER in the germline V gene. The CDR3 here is CASSQGLAQETQYF. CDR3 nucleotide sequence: TGCGCCAGCAGCCAAGGACTAGCCCAAGAGACCCAGTACTTC.

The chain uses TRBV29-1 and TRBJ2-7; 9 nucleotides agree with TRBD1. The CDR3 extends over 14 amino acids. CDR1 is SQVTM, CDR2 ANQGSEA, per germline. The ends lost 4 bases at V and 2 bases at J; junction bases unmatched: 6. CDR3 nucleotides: TGCAGCGTTGGAAGACAGGGGGGGACCTACGAGCAGTACTTC. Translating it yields CSVGRQGGTYEQYF.

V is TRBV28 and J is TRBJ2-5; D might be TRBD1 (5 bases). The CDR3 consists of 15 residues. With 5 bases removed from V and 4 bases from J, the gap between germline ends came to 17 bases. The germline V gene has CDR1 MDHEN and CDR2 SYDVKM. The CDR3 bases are TGTGCCAGCAGTACGCGGACAACCCCCGGAGAGACCCAGTACTTC. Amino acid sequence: CASSTRTTPGETQYF.

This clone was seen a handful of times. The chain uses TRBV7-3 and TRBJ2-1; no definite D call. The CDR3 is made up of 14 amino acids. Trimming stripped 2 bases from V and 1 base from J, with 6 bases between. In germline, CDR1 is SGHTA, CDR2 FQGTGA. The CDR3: CASSLLSSYNEQFF. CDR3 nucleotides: TGTGCCAGCAGCTTACTTAGTTCCTACAATGAGCAGTTCTTC.

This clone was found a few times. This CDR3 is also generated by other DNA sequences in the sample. CDR3 bases: TGTGCCAGCAGCTTAGCGGGACTAGACACAGATACGCAGTATTTT. Its protein is CASSLAGLDTDTQYF. This rearrangement joins TRBV7-2 to TRBJ2-3; 8 nucleotides line up with TRBD2. The germline V gene has CDR1 SGHTA and CDR2 FQGNSA. The CDR3 totals 15 residues. V dropped 0 bases and J dropped 2; count of bases not matched to a gene: 1.

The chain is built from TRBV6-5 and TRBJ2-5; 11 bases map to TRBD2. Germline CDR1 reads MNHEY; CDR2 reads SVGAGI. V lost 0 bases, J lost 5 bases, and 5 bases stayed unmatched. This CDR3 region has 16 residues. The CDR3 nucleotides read TGTGCCAGCAGTTACTCGATGCTAGCGGGAGGTGAGACCCAGTACTTC. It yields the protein CASSYSMLAGGETQYF.

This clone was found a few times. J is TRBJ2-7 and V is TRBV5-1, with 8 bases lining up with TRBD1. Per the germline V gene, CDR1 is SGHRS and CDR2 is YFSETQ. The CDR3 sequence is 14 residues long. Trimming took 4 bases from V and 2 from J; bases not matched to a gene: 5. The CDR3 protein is CASSERTGTYEQYF. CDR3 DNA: TGCGCCAGCAGCGAGAGGACAGGGACCTACGAGCAGTACTTC.

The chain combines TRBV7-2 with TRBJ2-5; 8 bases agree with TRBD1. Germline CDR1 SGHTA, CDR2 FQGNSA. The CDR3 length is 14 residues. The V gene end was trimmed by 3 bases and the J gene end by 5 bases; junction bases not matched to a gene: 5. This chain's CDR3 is CASSFTGGWETQYF. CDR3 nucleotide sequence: TGTGCCAGCAGCTTCACAGGGGGTTGGGAGACCCAGTACTTC.

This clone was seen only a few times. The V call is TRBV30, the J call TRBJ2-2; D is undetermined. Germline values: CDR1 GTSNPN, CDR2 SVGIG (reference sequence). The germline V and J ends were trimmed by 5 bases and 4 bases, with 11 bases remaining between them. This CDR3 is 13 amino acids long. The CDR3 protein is CAWGWSGTGELFF. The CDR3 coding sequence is TGTGCCTGGGGGTGGTCGGGCACCGGGGAGCTGTTTTTT.

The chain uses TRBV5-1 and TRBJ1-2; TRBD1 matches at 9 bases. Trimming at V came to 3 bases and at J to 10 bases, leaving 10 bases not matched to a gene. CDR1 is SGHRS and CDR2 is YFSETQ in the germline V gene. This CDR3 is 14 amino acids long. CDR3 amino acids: CASSSGQGRLIYTF. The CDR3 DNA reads TGCGCCAGCAGCTCGGGACAGGGTCGGTTAATCTACACCTTC.

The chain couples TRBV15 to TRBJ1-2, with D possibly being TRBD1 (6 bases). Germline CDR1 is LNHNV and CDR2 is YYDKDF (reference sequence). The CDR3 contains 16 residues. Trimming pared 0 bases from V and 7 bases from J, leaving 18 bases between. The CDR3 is CATSRDRPDSMSGYTF. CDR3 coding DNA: TGTGCCACCAGCAGAGATAGGCCGGACAGTATGAGTGGCTACACCTTC.

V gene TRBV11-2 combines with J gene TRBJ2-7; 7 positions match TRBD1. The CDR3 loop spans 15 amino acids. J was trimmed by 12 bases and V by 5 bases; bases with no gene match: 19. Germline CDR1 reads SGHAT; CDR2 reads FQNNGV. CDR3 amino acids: CASSPRTGTLGGPYF. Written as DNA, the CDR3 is TGTGCCAGCAGCCCAAGGACAGGAACCCTAGGGGGACCGTACTTC.

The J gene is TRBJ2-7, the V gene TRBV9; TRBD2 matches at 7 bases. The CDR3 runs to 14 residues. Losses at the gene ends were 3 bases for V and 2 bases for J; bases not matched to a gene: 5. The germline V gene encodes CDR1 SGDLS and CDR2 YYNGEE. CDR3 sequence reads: CASSASSGTYEQYF. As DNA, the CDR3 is TGTGCCAGCAGCGCAAGCAGCGGGACCTACGAGCAGTACTTC.